This T cell receptor beta chain was obtained from a study of shared clonotypes between healthy human individuals. Trimming at V came to 2 bases and at J to 4 bases, leaving 5 bases not matched to a gene. The CDR3 has 15 residues. Germline values: CDR1 MNHNS, CDR2 SASEGT. Only in-frame clones appear in the TCRdb table, and some are missing; sequencing was by immunoSEQ multiplex PCR. Here the sample spans millions of clones, around 94% being singletons. The source is a man younger than 35 in good health. Specimen: naive CD4+ T cells sorted from blood. The subset was: CD45RA+ positively selected. The V gene is TRBV6-1, the J gene TRBJ2-1, with 7 bases identical to TRBD1. The CDR3 sequence: CASSERWTGYNEQFF. In DNA, the CDR3 is TGTGCCAGCAGTGAACGTTGGACAGGTTACAATGAGCAGTTCTTC.